These 24 T cell receptor beta chains were all obtained from the same sample, sequenced in a study of cytomegalovirus exposure and HLA in healthy donors. The PCR used 60 Vbeta and 13 Jbeta primers. The repertoire was sequenced with immunoSEQ multiplex PCR; TCRdb's copy has only in-frame clones and lacks some. The sample holds roughly 34,000 clones. Sequencing input: PBMCs. The receptors were sampled from a woman aged 40 to 49 in good health and CMV-seropositive.

The chain is built from TRBV18 and TRBJ1-5, with 11 bases aligning to TRBD1. This CDR3 spans 16 amino acids. Germline lookup yields CDR1 KGHSH and CDR2 LQKENI. The junction had 9 bases not matched to a gene; V was cut back by 5 bases and J by 6 bases. The CDR3 loop reads CASSAGQGAAGQPQHF. CDR3 bases: TGTGCCAGCTCAGCCGGACAGGGGGCGGCAGGTCAGCCCCAGCATTTT.

As for this clone: An end of the junction does not agree with germline; a read error may underlie this. The chain's CDR3 is CASSLAAGQGAIIF. The CDR3 region has the DNA TGCGCCAGCAGCTTGGCGGCCGGACAGGGGGCAATTATCTTT. This chain joins TRBV5-1 and TRBJ1-1; 11 bases map to TRBD1. The V gene's germline CDR1 is SGHRS and CDR2 YFSETQ. The CDR3 extends over 14 amino acids. The full variable domain, in which reference TRBV5-1 and TRBJ1-1 provide the parts outside the CDR3, is KAGVTQTPRYLIKTRGQQVTLSCSPISGHRSVSWYQQTPGQGLQFLFEYFSETQRNKGNFPGRFSGRQFSNSRSEMNVSTLELGDSALYLCASSLAAGQGAIIFGQGTRLTVV.

The rearrangement uses TRBV5-8 and TRBJ1-5; D not resolved. Germline CDR1 SGHTS, CDR2 YDEGEE. V was cut by 5 bases and J by 4 bases, with 13 bases left in between. This CDR3 region has 14 residues. CDR3 sequence: CASRTRRENQPQHF. The CDR3 DNA reads TGTGCCAGCAGGACCCGACGGGAAAATCAGCCCCAGCATTTT.

The chain links TRBV4-1 to TRBJ2-1; tentative D call: TRBD2 (5 bases). The CDR3 covers 15 residues. V gave up 0 bases and J gave up 7 bases, with 13 bases separating them. Germline V lookup: CDR1 MGHRA, CDR2 YSYEKL. CDR3 coding DNA: TGCGCCAGCAGCCAAGATTCGGGAAGGGCGAATGAGCAGTTCTTC. Translated: CASSQDSGRANEQFF.

The V and J genes are TRBV4-3 and TRBJ2-5, with D perhaps TRBD1 (5 bases). The end of the DNA aligns better with TRBJ2-7, so the J call may be wrong. The germline V gene encodes CDR1 LGHNA and CDR2 YSLEER. The CDR3 extends over 13 amino acids. In DNA form, the CDR3 reads TGCGCCAGCAGCCATTCATTGGGGCGCGAGCAGTACTTC. As protein: CASSHSLGREQYF.

The chain uses TRBV9 and TRBJ2-5; 7 bases fit TRBD1. The J segment lost 5 bases and the V segment lost 4 bases, leaving 5 bases of the junction unmatched. The CDR3 consists of 13 residues. CDR1 and CDR2 from the germline V gene are SGDLS and YYNGEE. This chain's CDR3 is CASSSTGSETQYF. Written as DNA, the CDR3 is TGTGCCAGCAGCTCGACAGGGTCGGAGACCCAGTACTTC.

This sequence joins TRBV6-1 and TRBJ1-5; D is possibly TRBD1 (6 bases). The germline gives CDR1 MNHNS, CDR2 SASEGT. The CDR3 runs 14 residues. Trimming took 9 bases from V and 5 from J, leaving 17 bases between them. The CDR3, as DNA: TGTGCCAGTTACACAGGGTCGGCGGATCAGCCCCAGCATTTT. Amino acids: CASYTGSADQPQHF.

Turning to this clone: At one end, the junction sequence differs from germline, possibly due to a read error. V gene TRBV7-7 combines with J gene TRBJ2-2; D perhaps matches TRBD1 (6 bases). This CDR3 contains 15 residues. The germline V gene encodes CDR1 SSHAT and CDR2 FNYEAQ (reference sequence). CDR3 sequence reads: CASSLSGVGTGELFF. The CDR3 DNA sequence: TGTGCTAGCAGCTTATCAGGGGTTGGAACCGGGGAGCTGTTTTTT.

The chain recombines TRBV7-9 with TRBJ1-4, with D perhaps matching TRBD1 (6 bases). V was pared by 5 bases and J by 1 base, with 11 bases between. This CDR3 contains 15 residues. Germline CDR1 is SEHNR and CDR2 is FQNEAQ (reference sequence). CDR3 DNA: TGTGCCAGCAGCGAACAGGGTTTAACTAATGAAAAACTGTTTTTT. It yields the protein CASSEQGLTNEKLFF. The variable domain in full, with the rest retrieved from reference TRBV7-9 and TRBJ1-4, is DTGVSQNPRHKITKRGQNVTFRCDPISEHNRLYWYRQTLGQGPEFLTYFQNEAQLEKSRLLSDRFSAERPKGSFSTLEIQRTEQGDSAMYLCASSEQGLTNEKLFFGSGTQLSVL.

In nucleotides, the CDR3 is TGCGCCAGCAGCTGGACGGGGACAACCAACACTGAAGCTTTCTTT. Its protein product is CASSWTGTTNTEAFF. This sequence joins TRBV5-1 and TRBJ1-1, with D perhaps TRBD1 (6 bases). From germline, CDR1 is SGHRS and CDR2 YFSETQ. Trimming took 3 bases from V and 2 from J, leaving 14 bases between them. There are 15 residues in the CDR3.

The chain combines TRBV10-3 with TRBJ2-2; TRBD1 matches 10 bases. The CDR3 length is 14 residues. Unmatched junction bases numbered 7, after V lost 6 bases and J lost 9 bases. Germline CDR1 reads ENHRY; CDR2 reads SYGVKD. The CDR3 protein is CAISGTGEARELFF. In DNA, the CDR3 is TGTGCCATCAGCGGGACAGGGGAGGCGAGGGAGCTGTTTTTT.

V gene TRBV28 combines with J gene TRBJ2-1, with TRBD2 matching over 8 bases. Germline V lookup: CDR1 MDHEN, CDR2 SYDVKM. The CDR3 runs 12 residues. J was trimmed by 9 bases and V by 6 bases; bases with no gene match: 4. This chain's CDR3 is CASRLAVGEQFF. The CDR3 nucleotides read TGTGCCAGCAGACTAGCGGTGGGTGAGCAGTTCTTC.

The chain recombines TRBV29-1 with TRBJ2-1; 7 bases map to TRBD2. Germline V gene data show CDR1 as SQVTM and CDR2 as ANQGSEA. The CDR3 consists of 13 residues. V dropped 7 bases and J dropped 2; count of bases not matched to a gene: 5. CDR3 in DNA: TGCAGCGCAACTAGCGATGCCTACAATGAGCAGTTCTTC. Translated, it gives CSATSDAYNEQFF.

In nucleotides, the CDR3 is TGTGCCAGCAGCCACCGGGACACTCTTGTGTATGGCTACACCTTC. Encoded protein: CASSHRDTLVYGYTF. The V and J genes are TRBV4-2 and TRBJ1-2, with a weak D call TRBD1 (6 bases). The CDR3 spans 15 residues. The V end was cut by 3 bases, the J end by 5 bases, with 16 bases between. Germline V gene data show CDR1 as LGHNA and CDR2 as YNFKEQ.

This sequence joins TRBV30 and TRBJ2-3; perhaps TRBD2 as D (6 bases). The V and J ends lost 8 bases and 0 bases respectively, with 18 bases between them. In germline, CDR1 is GTSNPN, CDR2 SVGIG (reference sequence). The CDR3 contains 15 residues. The CDR3: CAGTRLKTSTDTQYF. The CDR3 DNA sequence: TGTGCCGGGACTCGACTGAAAACTAGCACAGATACGCAGTATTTT.

The rearrangement uses TRBV28 and TRBJ2-2, with 7 bases lining up with TRBD2. V dropped 7 bases and J dropped 2; count of bases not matched to a gene: 10. Germline V gives CDR1 MDHEN, CDR2 SYDVKM. CDR3 length equals 16 residues. The CDR3 spells CASNPLAVINTGELFF. DNA of the CDR3: TGTGCCAGCAACCCCCTAGCGGTAATAAACACCGGGGAGCTGTTTTTT.

The chain combines TRBV2 with TRBJ2-5; unclear D gene. The V gene's germline CDR1 is SNHLY and CDR2 FYNNEI. The CDR3 is made up of 13 amino acids. V was trimmed by 1 base and J by 7 bases, leaving 10 bases between them. The CDR3 bases are TGTGCCAGCAGTGAAGGCGGAGTCGGGACCCAGTACTTC. Protein product: CASSEGGVGTQYF.

The chain recombines TRBV30 with TRBJ2-2; possibly TRBD1 for D (6 bases). The CDR3 extends over 15 amino acids. CDR1 is GTSNPN, CDR2 SVGIG, per germline (reference sequence). Trimming took off 5 bases at V and 4 bases at J, with 17 bases between the two ends. CDR3 bases: TGTGCCTGGCGGCCCCCAGGGGCGCCCACCGGGGAGCTGTTTTTT. The encoded protein is CAWRPPGAPTGELFF. Combining the CDR3 with reference TRBV30 and TRBJ2-2 gives the whole variable domain SQTIHQWPATLVQPVGSPLSLECTVEGTSNPNLYWYRQAAGRGLQLLFYSVGIGQISSEVPQNLSASRPQDRQFILSSKKLLLSDSGFYLCAWRPPGAPTGELFFGEGSRLTVL.

This rearrangement joins TRBV7-2 to TRBJ2-1; maybe TRBD2 (5 bases). Trimming took off 5 bases at V and 12 bases at J, with 17 bases between the two ends. Per the germline V gene, CDR1 is SGHTA and CDR2 is FQGNSA. The CDR3 covers 13 residues. For the CDR3, the DNA is TGTGCCAGCAGCCTAGGACCAGACTACTCGCAGTTCTTC. This translates into CASSLGPDYSQFF.

This chain connects TRBV11-2 to TRBJ1-1; 9 bases are a match to TRBD1. Germline values: CDR1 SGHAT, CDR2 FQNNGV. The CDR3 is 17 residues long. V dropped 5 bases and J dropped 1; count of bases not matched to a gene: 11. The CDR3 DNA is TGTGCCAGCAGCCCCGGAGGAACAGGGGGCCGGAACACTGAAGCTTTCTTT. Translation: CASSPGGTGGRNTEAFF. Together with reference TRBV11-2 and TRBJ1-1, the CDR3 gives the full variable domain: EAGVAQSPRYKIIEKRQSVAFWCNPISGHATLYWYQQILGQGPKLLIQFQNNGVVDDSQLPKDRFSAERLKGVDSTLKIQPAKLEDSAVYLCASSPGGTGGRNTEAFFGQGTRLTVV.

This rearrangement joins TRBV5-6 to TRBJ1-2, with D tentatively TRBD1 (5 bases). Trimming removed 0 bases at V and 4 bases at J, with 7 bases between. Germline V lookup: CDR1 SGHDT, CDR2 YYEEEE. This CDR3 contains 13 residues. CDR3 region: CASSLGGSYGYTF. DNA for the CDR3: TGTGCCAGCAGCTTGGGGGGCAGCTATGGCTACACCTTC.

As concerns this clone: One end of the junction varies from germline; a read error may be responsible. This sequence joins TRBV30 and TRBJ2-2, with a tentative D call TRBD2 (5 bases). This CDR3 is built from 15 residues. CDR1 and CDR2 (germline): GTSNPN, SVGIG (reference sequence). This CDR3 is CAGSLLVDYTGELFF. The CDR3, as DNA: TGTGCCGGGAGCCTCCTTGTAGATTACACCGGGGAGCTGTTTTTT. The full variable domain, rest sourced from reference TRBV30 and TRBJ2-2, is SQTIHQWPATLVQPVGSPLSLECTVEGTSNPNLYWYRQAAGRGLQLLFYSVGIGQISSEVPQNLSASRPQDRQFILSSKKLLLSDSGFYLCAGSLLVDYTGELFFGEGSRLTVL.

CDR3 DNA: TGTGCCAGCAGGGGAGATAGGCAGGGGGCTAACATTCAGTACTTC. Amino acids: CASRGDRQGANIQYF. This chain uses TRBV2 with TRBJ2-4; 8 bases align to TRBD1. Looked up from germline, CDR1 is SNHLY and CDR2 is FYNNEI. This CDR3 region has 15 residues. Trimming took 6 bases from V and 7 from J; bases not matched to a gene: 11.

V gene TRBV4-1 combines with J gene TRBJ1-3, with 10 bases aligning to TRBD1. In germline, CDR1 is MGHRA, CDR2 YSYEKL. V was clipped by 4 bases and J by 4 bases; unmatched bases: 4. The CDR3 runs 15 residues. CDR3 nucleotide sequence: TGCGCCAGCAGCCCCCGACAGGGGGCGGGAAACACCATATATTTT. The encoded protein is CASSPRQGAGNTIYF.